The clone carrying this TCR beta chain was found a few times. The antigen remains unidentified. Regions amplified from RNA transcripts were the TCR beta CDR3 regions. The TCR CDR3 first-round RT-PCR relied on the HTBI primer set. Using its own MiXCR run on the multiplex PCR reads, TCRdb lists one record per CDR3 protein. This table holds 550,000 to 800,000 distinct CDR3 sequences, 15% to 20% found once. V lost 5 bases to trimming and J lost 5 bases; unmatched junction nucleotides: 11. Germline V gene sequence: CDR1 PRHDT, CDR2 FYEKMQ (reference sequence). This CDR3 comprises 16 residues. This entry comes from a study of T cells in Graves' hyperthyroidism and ophthalmopathy. Points from the study as a whole: Ophthalmopathy was separated from stable hyperthyroidism by a 13 V-J model. Most thyroid clonotypes expanded above 0.001 appeared in blood too.

Clinical symptoms, serum thyroxine, TRAb, thyroid ultrasound and orbital computed tomography informed diagnoses. The origin of this receptor is a young man with Graves' hyperthyroidism. What was sequenced was blood. V is TRBV13 and J is TRBJ2-1, with 8 bases that match TRBD1. CDR3 in DNA: TGTGCCAGCAGCATCAATCAGGGGGCTGGGGACAATGAGCAGTTCTTC. This gives the protein CASSINQGAGDNEQFF.